This T cell receptor (beta chain) was recorded in a study of PD-1 blockade in mismatch repair-deficient tumors. Overall study results and limits: Tumor-resident clones, often absent from pretreatment blood, expanded after pembrolizumab and then contracted.

On this clone itself: Its cognate antigen is unknown.

PCR or immunohistochemistry showed mismatch repair deficiency in every enrolled patient. The method was immunoSEQ multiplex PCR; TCRdb's version includes in-frame clones alone and lacks a portion of them. The data show 60,000 to 75,000 clones, approximately 88% seen once. V shed 0 bases and J shed 6 bases, with 26 bases lying between them. Germline V lookup: CDR1 LNHNV, CDR2 YYDKDF (reference sequence). The CDR3 loop spans 19 amino acids. The chain is built from TRBV15 and TRBJ1-2; D remains ambiguous. The input for sequencing was peripheral blood, taken 52 weeks after starting pembrolizumab. This TCR was recovered from an adult with mismatch repair-deficient cancer. The CDR3 sequence: CATSRDLVRSGPAGNGYTF. The CDR3, as DNA: TGTGCCACCAGCAGAGATCTGGTTCGGAGTGGTCCGGCTGGAAATGGCTACACCTTC. Supplemented by reference TRBV15 and TRBJ1-2, the full variable domain reads DAMVIQNPRYQVTQFGKPVTLSCSQTLNHNVMYWYQQKSSQAPKLLFHYYDKDFNNEADTPDNFQSRRPNTSFCFLDIRSPGLGDTAMYLCATSRDLVRSGPAGNGYTFGSGTRLTVV.